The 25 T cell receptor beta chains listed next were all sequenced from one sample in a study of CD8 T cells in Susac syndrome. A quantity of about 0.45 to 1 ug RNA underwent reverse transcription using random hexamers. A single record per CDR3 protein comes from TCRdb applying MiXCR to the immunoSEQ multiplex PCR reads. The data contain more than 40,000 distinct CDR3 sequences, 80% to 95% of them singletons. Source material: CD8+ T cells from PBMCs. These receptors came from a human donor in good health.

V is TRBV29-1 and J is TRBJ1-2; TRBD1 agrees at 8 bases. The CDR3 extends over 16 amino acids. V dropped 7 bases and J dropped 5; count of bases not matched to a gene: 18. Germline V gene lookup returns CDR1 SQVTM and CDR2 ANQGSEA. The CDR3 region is CSAERRQGLVGYGYTF. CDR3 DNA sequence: TGCAGCGCCGAACGACGACAGGGGCTGGTCGGATATGGCTACACCTTC.

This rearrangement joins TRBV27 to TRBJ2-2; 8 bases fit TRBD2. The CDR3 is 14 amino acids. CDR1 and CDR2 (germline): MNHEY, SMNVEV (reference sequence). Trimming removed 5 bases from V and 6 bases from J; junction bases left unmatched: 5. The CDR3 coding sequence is TGTGCCAGCAGTCCGGCGGGAGGATCCGGGGAGCTGTTTTTT. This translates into CASSPAGGSGELFF.

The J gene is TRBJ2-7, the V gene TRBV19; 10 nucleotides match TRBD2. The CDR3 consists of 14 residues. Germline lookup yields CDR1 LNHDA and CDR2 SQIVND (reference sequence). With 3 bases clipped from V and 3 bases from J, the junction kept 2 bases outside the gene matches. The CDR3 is CASSMASGSYEQYF. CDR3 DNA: TGTGCCAGTAGTATGGCTAGCGGGAGCTACGAGCAGTACTTC.

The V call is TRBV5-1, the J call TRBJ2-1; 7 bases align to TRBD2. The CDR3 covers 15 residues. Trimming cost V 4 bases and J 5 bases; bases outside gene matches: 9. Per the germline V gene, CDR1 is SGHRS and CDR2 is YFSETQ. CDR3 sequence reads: CASSLWGEGNNEQFF. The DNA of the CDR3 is TGCGCCAGCAGCCTTTGGGGGGAGGGGAACAATGAGCAGTTCTTC.

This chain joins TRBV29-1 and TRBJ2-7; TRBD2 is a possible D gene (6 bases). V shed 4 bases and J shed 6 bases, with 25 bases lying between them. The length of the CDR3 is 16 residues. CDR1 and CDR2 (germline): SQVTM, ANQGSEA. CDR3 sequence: CSVVSGSAGFGSEQYF. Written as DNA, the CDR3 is TGCAGCGTTGTCTCAGGTAGTGCGGGGTTTGGTTCCGAGCAGTACTTC.

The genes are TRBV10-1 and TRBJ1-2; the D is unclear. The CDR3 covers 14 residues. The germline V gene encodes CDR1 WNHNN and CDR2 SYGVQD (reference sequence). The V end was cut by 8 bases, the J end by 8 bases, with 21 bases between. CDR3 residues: CASPEESPKAGYTF. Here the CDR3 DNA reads TGCGCCAGCCCCGAGGAGAGTCCGAAGGCAGGCTACACCTTC.

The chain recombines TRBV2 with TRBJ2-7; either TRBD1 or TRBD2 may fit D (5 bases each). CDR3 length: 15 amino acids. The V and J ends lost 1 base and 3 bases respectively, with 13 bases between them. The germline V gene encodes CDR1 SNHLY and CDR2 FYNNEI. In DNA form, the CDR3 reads TGTGCCAGCAGTGAAGAAGCCGGGACCTACTACGAGCAGTACTTC. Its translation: CASSEEAGTYYEQYF.

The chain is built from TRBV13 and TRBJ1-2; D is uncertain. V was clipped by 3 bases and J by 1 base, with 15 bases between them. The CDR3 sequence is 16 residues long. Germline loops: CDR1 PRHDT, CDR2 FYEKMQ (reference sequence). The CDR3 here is CASSFGTEDLNYGYTF. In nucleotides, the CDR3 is TGTGCCAGCAGCTTTGGAACCGAAGACCTTAACTATGGCTACACCTTC.

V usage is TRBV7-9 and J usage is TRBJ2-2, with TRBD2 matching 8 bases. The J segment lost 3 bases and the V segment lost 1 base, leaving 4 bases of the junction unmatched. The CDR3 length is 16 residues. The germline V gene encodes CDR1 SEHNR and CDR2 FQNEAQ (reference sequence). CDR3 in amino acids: CASSLGTSSYTGELFF. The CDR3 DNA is TGTGCCAGCAGCTTAGGGACTAGCAGTTACACCGGGGAGCTGTTTTTT.

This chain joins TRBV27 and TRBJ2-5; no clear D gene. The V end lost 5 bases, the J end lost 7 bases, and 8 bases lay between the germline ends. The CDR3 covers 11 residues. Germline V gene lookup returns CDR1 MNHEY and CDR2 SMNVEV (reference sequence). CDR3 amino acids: CASSMAGTQYF. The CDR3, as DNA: TGTGCCAGCAGTATGGCCGGGACCCAGTACTTC.

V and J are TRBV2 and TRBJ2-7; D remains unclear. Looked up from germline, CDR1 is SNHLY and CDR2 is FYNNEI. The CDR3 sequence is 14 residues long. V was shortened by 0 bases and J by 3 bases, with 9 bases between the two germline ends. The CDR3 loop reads CASSEAAGLYEQYF. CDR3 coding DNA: TGTGCCAGCAGTGAAGCTGCAGGTCTCTACGAGCAGTACTTC.

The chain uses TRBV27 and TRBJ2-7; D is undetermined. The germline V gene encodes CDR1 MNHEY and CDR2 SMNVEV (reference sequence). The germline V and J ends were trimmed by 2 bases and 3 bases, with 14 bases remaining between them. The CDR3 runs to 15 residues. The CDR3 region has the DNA TGTGCCAGCAGTTTACGAGGTGGGCTTCTCTACGAGCAGTACTTC. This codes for CASSLRGGLLYEQYF.

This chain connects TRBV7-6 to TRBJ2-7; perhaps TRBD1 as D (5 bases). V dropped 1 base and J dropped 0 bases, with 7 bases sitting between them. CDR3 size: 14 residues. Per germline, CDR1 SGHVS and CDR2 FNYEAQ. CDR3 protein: CASSLGTFSYEQYF. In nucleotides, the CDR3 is TGTGCCAGCAGCTTAGGGACATTCTCCTACGAGCAGTACTTC.

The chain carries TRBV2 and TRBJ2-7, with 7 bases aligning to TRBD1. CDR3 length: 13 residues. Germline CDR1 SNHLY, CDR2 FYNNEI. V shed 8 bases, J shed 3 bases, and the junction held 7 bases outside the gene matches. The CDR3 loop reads CASVGDRYYEQYF. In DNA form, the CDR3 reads TGTGCCAGCGTAGGGGACAGATACTACGAGCAGTACTTC.

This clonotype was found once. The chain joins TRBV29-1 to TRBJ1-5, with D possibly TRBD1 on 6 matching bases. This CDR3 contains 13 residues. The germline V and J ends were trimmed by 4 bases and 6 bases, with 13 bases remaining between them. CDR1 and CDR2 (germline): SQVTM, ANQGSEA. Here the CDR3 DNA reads TGCAGCGTTGGTGGGGGGCTGAGTCAGCCCCAGCATTTT. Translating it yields CSVGGGLSQPQHF.

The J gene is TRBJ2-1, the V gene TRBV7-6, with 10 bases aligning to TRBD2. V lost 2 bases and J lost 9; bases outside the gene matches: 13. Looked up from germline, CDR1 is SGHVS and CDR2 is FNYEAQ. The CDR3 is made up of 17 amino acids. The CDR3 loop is CASSLNPAGGSGGEQFF. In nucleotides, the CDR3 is TGTGCCAGCAGCTTAAATCCAGCGGGAGGGAGCGGCGGTGAGCAGTTCTTC. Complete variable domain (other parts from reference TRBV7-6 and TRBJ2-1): GAGVSQSPRYKVTKRGQDVALRCDPISGHVSLYWYRQALGQGPEFLTYFNYEAQQDKSGLPNDRFSAERPEGSISTLTIQRTEQRDSAMYRCASSLNPAGGSGGEQFFGPGTRLTVL.

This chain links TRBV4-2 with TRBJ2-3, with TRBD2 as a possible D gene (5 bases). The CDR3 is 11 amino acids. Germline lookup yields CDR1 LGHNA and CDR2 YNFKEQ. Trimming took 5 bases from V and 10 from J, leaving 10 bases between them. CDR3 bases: TGTGCCAGCAGCGGGTCGGGGTCGCAGTATTTT. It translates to CASSGSGSQYF.

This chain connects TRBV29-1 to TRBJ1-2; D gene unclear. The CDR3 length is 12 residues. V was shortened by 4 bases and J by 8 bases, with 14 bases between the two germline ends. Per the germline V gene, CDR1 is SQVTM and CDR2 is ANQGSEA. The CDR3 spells CSVVALREGYTF. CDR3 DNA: TGCAGCGTTGTAGCTTTACGGGAGGGCTACACCTTC.

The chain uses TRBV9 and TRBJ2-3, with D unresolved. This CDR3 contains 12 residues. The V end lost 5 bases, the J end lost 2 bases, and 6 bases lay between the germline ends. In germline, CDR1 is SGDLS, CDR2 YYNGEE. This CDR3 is CASRDYTDTQYF. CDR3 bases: TGTGCCAGCAGGGATTACACAGATACGCAGTATTTT.

CDR3 protein: CASSFTGGNQPQHF. The CDR3 nucleotides read TGTGCCAGCAGTTTCACAGGGGGCAATCAGCCCCAGCATTTT. The gene calls are TRBV27 and TRBJ1-5; 7 bases fit TRBD1. V lost 3 bases and J lost 2; bases outside the gene matches: 1. The CDR3 runs to 14 residues. CDR1 and CDR2 from the germline V gene are MNHEY and SMNVEV (reference sequence).

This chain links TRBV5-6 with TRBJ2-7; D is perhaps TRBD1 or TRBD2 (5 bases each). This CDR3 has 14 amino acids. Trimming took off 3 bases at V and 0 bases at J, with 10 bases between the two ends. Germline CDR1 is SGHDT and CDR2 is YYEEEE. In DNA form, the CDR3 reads TGTGCCAGCAGCTCCGGGACCTACTCCTACGAGCAGTACTTC. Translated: CASSSGTYSYEQYF.

CDR3 nucleotides: TGTGCCACCAGCAGAGATCGGCTTTCCACAGATACGCAGTATTTT. This sequence encodes CATSRDRLSTDTQYF. The J gene is TRBJ2-3, the V gene TRBV15; D gene ambiguous. The CDR3 consists of 15 residues. V was shortened by 0 bases and J by 2 bases, with 9 bases between the two germline ends. Germline V gives CDR1 LNHNV, CDR2 YYDKDF (reference sequence). Full variable domain (rest looked up from reference TRBV15 and TRBJ2-3): DAMVIQNPRYQVTQFGKPVTLSCSQTLNHNVMYWYQQKSSQAPKLLFHYYDKDFNNEADTPDNFQSRRPNTSFCFLDIRSPGLGDTAMYLCATSRDRLSTDTQYFGPGTRLTVL.

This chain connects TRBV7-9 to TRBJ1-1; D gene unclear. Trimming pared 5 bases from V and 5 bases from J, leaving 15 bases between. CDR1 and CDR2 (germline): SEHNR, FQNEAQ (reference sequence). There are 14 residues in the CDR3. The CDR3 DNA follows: TGTGCCAGCAGCCTTAACGGAGGCCGGACTGAAGCTTTCTTT. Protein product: CASSLNGGRTEAFF.

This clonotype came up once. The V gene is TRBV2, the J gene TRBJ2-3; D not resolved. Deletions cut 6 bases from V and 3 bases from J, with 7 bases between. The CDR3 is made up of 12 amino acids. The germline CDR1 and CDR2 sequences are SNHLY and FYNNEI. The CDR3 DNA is TGTGCCAGCAGGGCAGGAACAGATACGCAGTATTTT. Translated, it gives CASRAGTDTQYF.

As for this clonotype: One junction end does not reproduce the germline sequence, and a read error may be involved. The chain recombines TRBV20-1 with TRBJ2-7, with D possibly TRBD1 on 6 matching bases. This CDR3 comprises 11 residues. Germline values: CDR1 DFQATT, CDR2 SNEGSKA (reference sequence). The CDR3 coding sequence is TGCAGTGCTAGCCTGCCCCTAGGGGGAGACTTC. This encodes CSASLPLGGDF.